This T cell receptor beta chain comes out of a study of shared clonotypes between healthy human individuals. Measured with immunoSEQ multiplex PCR; TCRdb has only the in-frame clones, and not every one. In the table there are about 2.1 million clones, 80% to 95% of which are singletons. In the naive CD8 group, cells lacked CD45RO and were positively selected for CCR7, so terminally differentiated effector memory CD45RA+ cells were left out. The germline CDR1 and CDR2 sequences are MNHEY and SVGAGI. The CDR3 runs to 15 residues. The J segment lost 3 bases and the V segment lost 5 bases, leaving 8 bases of the junction unmatched.

The sequencing sample was made of naive CD8+ T cells from PBMCs. The rearrangement links TRBV6-5 to TRBJ2-7; TRBD1 matches at 9 bases. This TCR derives from a man aged 18 to 35 in good health. Some clones in this sample may be carry-over from other donors' samples. The CDR3 here is CASSTRKGQGYEQYF. Written as DNA, the CDR3 is TGTGCCAGCAGTACCAGAAAGGGACAGGGCTACGAGCAGTACTTC.